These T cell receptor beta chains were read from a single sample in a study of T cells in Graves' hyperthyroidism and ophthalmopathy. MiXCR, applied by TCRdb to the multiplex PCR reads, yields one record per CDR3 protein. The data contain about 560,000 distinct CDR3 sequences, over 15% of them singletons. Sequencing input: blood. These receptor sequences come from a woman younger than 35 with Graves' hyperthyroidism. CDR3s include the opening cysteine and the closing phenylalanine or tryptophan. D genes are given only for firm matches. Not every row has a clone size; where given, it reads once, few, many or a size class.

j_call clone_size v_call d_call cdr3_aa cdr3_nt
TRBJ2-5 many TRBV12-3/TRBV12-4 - CASSGWEQETQYF TGTGCCAGCAGCGGGTGGGAGCAAGAGACCCAGTACTTC
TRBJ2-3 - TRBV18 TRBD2 CASSMGGFGTDTQYF TGTGCCAGCTCGATGGGAGGGTTTGGCACAGATACGCAGTATTTT
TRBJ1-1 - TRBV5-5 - CASSKGDRGFTEAFF TGTGCCAGCAGCAAGGGTGACAGAGGGTTCACTGAAGCTTTCTTT
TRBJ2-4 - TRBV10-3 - CAISETGTENIQYF TGTGCCATCAGTGAAACCGGGACGGAAAACATTCAGTACTTC
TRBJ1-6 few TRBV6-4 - CASSYSRLRGGSYNSPLHF TGTGCCAGCAGTTACTCGAGGCTACGGGGAGGCTCCTATAATTCACCCCTCCACTTT
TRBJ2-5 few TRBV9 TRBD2 CASSVRLAEQETQYF TGTGCCAGCAGCGTCCGACTAGCGGAACAAGAGACCCAGTACTTC
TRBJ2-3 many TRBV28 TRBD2 CASSLSGKGMDTQYF TGTGCCAGCAGTTTAAGCGGGAAGGGAATGGATACGCAGTATTTT
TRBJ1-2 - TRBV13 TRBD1 CASSPQGALNYGYTF TGTGCCAGCAGCCCACAGGGGGCCCTTAACTATGGCTACACCTTC
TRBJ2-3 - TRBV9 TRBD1 CASSVTGTGFPDTQYF TGTGCCAGCAGCGTTACCGGGACAGGGTTCCCAGATACGCAGTATTTT
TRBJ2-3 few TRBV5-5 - CAISPRELDGADTQYF TGTGCCATCAGTCCACGGGAGTTGGATGGGGCAGATACGCAGTATTTT
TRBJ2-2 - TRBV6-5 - CASSYRGELFF TGTGCCAGCAGTTACCGCGGGGAGCTGTTTTTT
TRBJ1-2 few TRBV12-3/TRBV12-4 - CASSSPDNYGYTF TGTGCCAGCAGCTCACCCGACAACTATGGCTACACCTTC
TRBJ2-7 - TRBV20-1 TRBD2 CSASTSGSYEQYF TGCAGTGCTTCGACTAGCGGCTCCTACGAGCAGTACTTC
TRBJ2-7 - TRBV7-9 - CASRSQGRGTYEQYF TGTGCCAGCCGCTCCCAGGGGCGGGGGACCTACGAGCAGTACTTC
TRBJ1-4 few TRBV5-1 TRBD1 CASSTGDRGAEKLFF TGCGCCAGCAGCACAGGCGACAGGGGGGCTGAAAAACTGTTTTTT
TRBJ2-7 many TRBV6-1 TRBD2 CASTKTSGRGEQYF TGTGCCAGCACGAAGACTAGCGGGAGGGGTGAGCAGTACTTC
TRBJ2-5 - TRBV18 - CASSPLNRVQETQYF TGTGCCAGCTCACCCCTGAACAGGGTTCAAGAGACCCAGTACTTC
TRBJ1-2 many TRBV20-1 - CSARVAGNYGYTF TGCAGTGCTAGAGTGGCCGGGAACTATGGCTACACCTTC
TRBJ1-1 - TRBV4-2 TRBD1 CASSPQQGLNTEAFF TGTGCCAGCAGCCCACAACAGGGGCTGAACACTGAAGCTTTCTTT
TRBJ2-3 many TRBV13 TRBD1 CASSPGTGTDTQYF TGTGCCAGCAGCCCCGGGACAGGGACAGATACGCAGTATTTT
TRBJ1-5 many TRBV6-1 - CASKRSHLYQPQHF TGTGCCAGCAAGCGTAGTCATTTATATCAGCCCCAGCATTTT
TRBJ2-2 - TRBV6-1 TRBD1 CASRTRGLTNTGELFF TGTGCCAGCAGGACCAGGGGGTTGACGAACACCGGGGAGCTGTTTTTT
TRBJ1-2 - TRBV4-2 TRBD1 CANSQDRGGRGYTF TGTGCCAACAGCCAAGATCGAGGGGGCAGGGGCTACACCTTC
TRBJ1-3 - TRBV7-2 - CASSFRGSSGNTIYF TGTGCCAGCAGCTTTAGGGGAAGCTCTGGAAACACCATATATTTT
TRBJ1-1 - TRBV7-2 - CASSLLWGSEAFF TGTGCCAGCAGCTTACTCTGGGGATCTGAAGCTTTCTTT
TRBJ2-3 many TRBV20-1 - CSARDLTSTDTQYF TGCAGTGCTAGAGATCTGACTTCCACAGATACGCAGTATTTT
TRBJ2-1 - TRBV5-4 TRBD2 CASSLALREVDEQFF TGTGCCAGCAGCTTGGCTCTGCGGGAGGTTGATGAGCAGTTCTTC
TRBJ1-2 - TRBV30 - CASTDWEGYGYTF TGTGCCTCCACGGACTGGGAGGGCTATGGCTACACCTTC
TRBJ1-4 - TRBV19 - CATRGRTGSREKLFF TGTGCCACCAGGGGCAGGACGGGGAGTCGTGAAAAACTGTTTTTT
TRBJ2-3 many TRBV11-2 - CASSFRTTDTQYF TGTGCCAGCAGCTTTCGGACCACAGATACGCAGTATTTT
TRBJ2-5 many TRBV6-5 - CASSYSNRKAETQYF TGTGCCAGCAGTTACTCGAACAGGAAAGCGGAGACCCAGTACTTC
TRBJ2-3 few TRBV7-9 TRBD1 CASSATGSTDTQYF TGTGCCAGCAGCGCGACAGGGAGCACAGATACGCAGTATTTT
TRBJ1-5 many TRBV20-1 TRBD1 CSARDPGQGNQPQHF TGCAGTGCTAGAGATCCAGGACAGGGCAATCAGCCCCAGCATTTT
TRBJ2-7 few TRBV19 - CASSKVRGNDYEQYF TGTGCCAGTAGTAAAGTACGGGGGAACGACTACGAGCAGTACTTC
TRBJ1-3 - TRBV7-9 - CASSLVLSSSGNTIYF TGTGCCAGCAGCTTAGTTCTGAGCTCATCTGGAAACACCATATATTTT